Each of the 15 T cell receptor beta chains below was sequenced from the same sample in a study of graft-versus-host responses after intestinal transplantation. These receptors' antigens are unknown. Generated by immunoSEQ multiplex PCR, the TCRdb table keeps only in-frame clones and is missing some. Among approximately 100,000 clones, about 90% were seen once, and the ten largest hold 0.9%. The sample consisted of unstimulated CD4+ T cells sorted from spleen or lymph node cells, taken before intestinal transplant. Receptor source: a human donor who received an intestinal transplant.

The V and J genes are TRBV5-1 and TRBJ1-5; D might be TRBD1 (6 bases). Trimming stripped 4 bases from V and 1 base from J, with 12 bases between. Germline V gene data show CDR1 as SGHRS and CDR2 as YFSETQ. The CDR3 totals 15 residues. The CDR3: CASSISGQSNQPQHF. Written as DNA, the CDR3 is TGCGCCAGCAGCATTTCTGGACAGAGCAATCAGCCCCAGCATTTT.

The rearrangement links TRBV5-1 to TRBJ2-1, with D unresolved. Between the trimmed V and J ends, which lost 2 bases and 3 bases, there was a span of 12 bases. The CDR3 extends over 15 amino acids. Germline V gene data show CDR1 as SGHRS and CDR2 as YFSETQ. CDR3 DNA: TGCGCCAGCAGCTTTTCGTCGGTTGGCTACAATGAGCAGTTCTTC. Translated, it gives CASSFSSVGYNEQFF.

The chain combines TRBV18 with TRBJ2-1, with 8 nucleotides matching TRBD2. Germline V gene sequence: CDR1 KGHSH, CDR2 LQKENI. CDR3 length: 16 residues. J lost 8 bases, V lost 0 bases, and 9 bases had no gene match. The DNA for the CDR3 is TGTGCCAGCTCACCACCCAGGGGAAGCGGGAGAGATGAGCAGTTCTTC. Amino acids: CASSPPRGSGRDEQFF. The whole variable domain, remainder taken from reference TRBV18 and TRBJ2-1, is NAGVMQNPRHLVRRRGQEARLRCSPMKGHSHVYWYRQLPEEGLKFMVYLQKENIIDESGMPKERFSAEFPKEGPSILRIQQVVRGDSAAYFCASSPPRGSGRDEQFFGPGTRLTVL.

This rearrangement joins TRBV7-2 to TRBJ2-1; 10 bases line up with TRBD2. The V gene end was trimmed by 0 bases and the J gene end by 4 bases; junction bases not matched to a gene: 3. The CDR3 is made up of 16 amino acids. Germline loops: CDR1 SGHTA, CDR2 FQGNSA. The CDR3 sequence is CASSLAASGSYNEQFF. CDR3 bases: TGTGCCAGCAGCTTAGCTGCTAGCGGGAGTTACAATGAGCAGTTCTTC.

The CDR3 protein is CASSPRQEGNEQFF. The CDR3 DNA sequence: TGTGCCAGCTCACCTAGACAGGAGGGGAATGAGCAGTTCTTC. The V call is TRBV18, the J call TRBJ2-1, with D perhaps assigned TRBD1 or TRBD2 (6 bases each). This CDR3 comprises 14 residues. The germline V and J ends were trimmed by 3 bases and 7 bases, with 13 bases remaining between them. Germline V gene lookup returns CDR1 KGHSH and CDR2 LQKENI.

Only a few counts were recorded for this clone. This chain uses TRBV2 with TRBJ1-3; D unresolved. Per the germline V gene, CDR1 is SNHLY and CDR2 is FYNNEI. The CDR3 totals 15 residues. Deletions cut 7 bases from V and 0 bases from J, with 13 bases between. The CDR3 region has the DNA TGTGCCAGCACCTTGAACACGTACTCTGGAAACACCATATATTTT. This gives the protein CASTLNTYSGNTIYF.

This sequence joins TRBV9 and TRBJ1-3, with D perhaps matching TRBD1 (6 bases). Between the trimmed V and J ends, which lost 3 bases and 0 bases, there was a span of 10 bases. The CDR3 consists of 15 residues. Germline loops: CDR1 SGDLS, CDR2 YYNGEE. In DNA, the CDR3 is TGTGCCAGCAGCGCCCACAGGGACTCTGGAAACACCATATATTTT. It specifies CASSAHRDSGNTIYF.

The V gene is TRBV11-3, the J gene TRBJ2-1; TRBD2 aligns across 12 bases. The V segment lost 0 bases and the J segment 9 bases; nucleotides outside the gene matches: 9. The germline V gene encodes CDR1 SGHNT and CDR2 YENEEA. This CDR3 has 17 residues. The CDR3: CASSLDPTSGSKGEQFF. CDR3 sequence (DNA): TGTGCCAGCAGCTTAGATCCGACTAGCGGGAGTAAAGGTGAGCAGTTCTTC.

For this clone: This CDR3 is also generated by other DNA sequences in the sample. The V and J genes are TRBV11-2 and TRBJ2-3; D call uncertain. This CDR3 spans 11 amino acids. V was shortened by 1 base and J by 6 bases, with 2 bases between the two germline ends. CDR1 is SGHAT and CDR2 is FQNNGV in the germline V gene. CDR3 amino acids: CASSLGDTQYF. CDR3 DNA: TGTGCCAGCAGCTTAGGGGATACGCAGTATTTT.

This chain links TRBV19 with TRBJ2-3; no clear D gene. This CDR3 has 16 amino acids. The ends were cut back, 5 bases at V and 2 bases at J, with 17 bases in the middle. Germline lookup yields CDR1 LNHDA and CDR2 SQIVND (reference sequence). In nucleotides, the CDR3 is TGTGCCAGTAGTGAGTGGCGTGACCTGAACACAGATACGCAGTATTTT. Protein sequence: CASSEWRDLNTDTQYF.

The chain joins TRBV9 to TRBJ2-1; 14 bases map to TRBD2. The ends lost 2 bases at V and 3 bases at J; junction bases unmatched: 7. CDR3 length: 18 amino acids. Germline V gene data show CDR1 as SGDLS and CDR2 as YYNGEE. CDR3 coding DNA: TGTGCCAGCAGCGTGGCGGGACTAGCGGGAGTAAACTACAATGAGCAGTTCTTC. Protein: CASSVAGLAGVNYNEQFF.

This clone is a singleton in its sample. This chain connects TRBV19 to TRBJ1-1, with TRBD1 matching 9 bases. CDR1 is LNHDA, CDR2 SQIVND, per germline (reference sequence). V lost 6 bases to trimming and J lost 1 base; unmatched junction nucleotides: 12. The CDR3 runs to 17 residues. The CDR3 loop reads CASSDRPGQGTNTEAFF. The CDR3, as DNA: TGTGCCAGTAGCGACCGCCCGGGACAGGGCACGAACACTGAAGCTTTCTTT.

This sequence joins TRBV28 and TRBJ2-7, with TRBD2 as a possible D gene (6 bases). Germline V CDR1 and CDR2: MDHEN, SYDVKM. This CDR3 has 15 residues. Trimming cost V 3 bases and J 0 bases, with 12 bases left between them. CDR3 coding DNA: TGTGCCAGCAGTTTTCGGGACTTAAGCTCCTACGAGCAGTACTTC. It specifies CASSFRDLSSYEQYF.

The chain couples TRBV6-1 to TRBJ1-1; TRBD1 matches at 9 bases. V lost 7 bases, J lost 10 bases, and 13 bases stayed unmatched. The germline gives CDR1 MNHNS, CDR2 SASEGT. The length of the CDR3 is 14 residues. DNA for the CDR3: TGTGCCAGCATCACTAGGACAGGGGAGGTTGGAGCTTTCTTT. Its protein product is CASITRTGEVGAFF.

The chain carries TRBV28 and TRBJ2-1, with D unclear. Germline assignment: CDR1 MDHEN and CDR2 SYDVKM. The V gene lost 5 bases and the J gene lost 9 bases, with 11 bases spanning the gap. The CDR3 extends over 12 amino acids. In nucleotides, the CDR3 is TGTGCCAGCAGTCTCGTTAGTGGTGAGCAGTTCTTC. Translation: CASSLVSGEQFF.